This T cell receptor beta chain was sequenced in a study of PD-1 blockade in classical Hodgkin lymphoma. The CDR3 is made up of 14 amino acids. Germline CDR1 is KGHSH and CDR2 is LQKENI. V shed 3 bases and J shed 2 bases, with 10 bases lying between them. Sequencing was performed with immunoSEQ multiplex PCR; in TCRdb, only in-frame clones are kept and a portion is missing. The table has about 13,000 clones, about 82% seen once. Each patient experienced a relapse that followed autologous stem cell transplantation, and brentuximab vedotin exposure varied. This clone is medium-sized. The chain joins TRBV18 to TRBJ1-2, with a possible D match to TRBD1 (5 bases). Sample: peripheral blood mononuclear cells (PBMCs), taken at baseline. The receptor was derived from a human donor with classical Hodgkin lymphoma. As DNA, the CDR3 is TGTGCCAGCTCACCCGGGACCGACAACTATGGCTACACCTTC. Its translation: CASSPGTDNYGYTF.